Listed here are 24 T cell receptor beta chains from one sample, sequenced in a study of T-cell reconstitution after alpha-beta-depleted transplantation in children. TCRbeta library preparation incorporated unique molecular identifiers. MiXCR, applied by TCRdb to the PCR reads, yields one record per CDR3 protein. This sample has approximately 510,000 distinct CDR3 sequences; about 17% occur once, and the top ten carry 3.3%. This specimen consisted of PBMCs from the stem cell graft donor, obtained from the stem cell graft. The source of these receptors is a human donor who donated a stem cell graft to a child with acute lymphoblastic leukemia.

This clonotype has more than one count but fewer than ten. The V gene is TRBV29-1, the J gene TRBJ1-2; tentatively, D is TRBD1 (5 bases). Trimming stripped 6 bases from V and 4 bases from J, with 9 bases between. Germline CDR1 is SQVTM and CDR2 is ANQGSEA. The length of the CDR3 is 11 residues. This CDR3 reads CSVTELYGYTF. Here the CDR3 DNA reads TGCAGCGTGACAGAACTCTATGGCTACACCTTC.

The chain carries TRBV5-1 and TRBJ2-3; 9 nucleotides match TRBD2. This CDR3 region has 14 residues. Germline CDR1 is SGHRS and CDR2 is YFSETQ. J was trimmed by 6 bases and V by 4 bases; bases with no gene match: 6. The CDR3 DNA follows: TGCGCCAGCAGCCTTAGCGGGAGCGTTGATACGCAGTATTTT. Translation gives CASSLSGSVDTQYF.

This clonotype appeared a few times. The chain uses TRBV2 and TRBJ2-7; D unclear. The V end was cut by 7 bases, the J end by 3 bases, with 16 bases between. The CDR3 contains 14 residues. The germline V gene encodes CDR1 SNHLY and CDR2 FYNNEI. CDR3 loop: CASTRSRSDYEQYF. CDR3 coding DNA: TGTGCCAGCACCCGAAGCCGCAGCGACTACGAGCAGTACTTC.

The rearrangement uses TRBV11-2 and TRBJ2-3; tentatively, D is TRBD2 (6 bases). The germline CDR1 and CDR2 sequences are SGHAT and FQNNGV. The CDR3 has 17 amino acids. The germline V and J ends were trimmed by 5 bases and 0 bases, with 18 bases remaining between them. The CDR3 here is CASSLSSGEPSTDTQYF. The CDR3 DNA sequence: TGTGCCAGCAGCCTCTCTTCGGGGGAGCCGAGCACAGATACGCAGTATTTT.

The table lists this clonotype with a few counts. V usage is TRBV9 and J usage is TRBJ2-3; 10 bases agree with TRBD2. J gave up 5 bases and V 1 base, and 7 bases lay outside the gene matches. Germline-derived CDR1 and CDR2 are SGDLS and YYNGEE. The CDR3 is 16 residues long. The CDR3 nucleotides are TGTGCCAGCAGCGTATCCAGCGGGAGGGCCCAAGATACGCAGTATTTT. It translates to CASSVSSGRAQDTQYF. Together with reference TRBV9 and TRBJ2-3, the CDR3 gives the full variable domain: DSGVTQTPKHLITATGQRVTLRCSPRSGDLSVYWYQQSLDQGLQFLIQYYNGEERAKGNILERFSAQQFPDLHSELNLSSLELGDSALYFCASSVSSGRAQDTQYFGPGTRLTVL.

The table lists this clonotype with a few counts. Here the CDR3 reads CSVEVTEAFF. CDR3 DNA: TGCAGCGTTGAGGTAACTGAAGCTTTCTTT. V usage is TRBV29-1 and J usage is TRBJ1-1; D is undetermined. Germline-derived CDR1 and CDR2 are SQVTM and ANQGSEA. V was trimmed by 3 bases and J by 5 bases, leaving 4 bases between them. The CDR3 spans 10 residues.

This chain joins TRBV20-1 and TRBJ2-7; no clear D gene. The length of the CDR3 is 13 residues. V was pared by 3 bases and J by 1 base, with 10 bases between. The germline CDR1 and CDR2 sequences are DFQATT and SNEGSKA (reference sequence). CDR3 DNA: TGCAGTGCTAGGGGCCTGACTTCCTACGAGCAGTACTTC. It encodes CSARGLTSYEQYF.

About this clonotype itself: Its ends do not fully match the called genes, so a read error is possible. The rearrangement joins TRBV11-2 to TRBJ1-3, with a tentative D call TRBD1 (5 bases). Germline V lookup: CDR1 SGHAT, CDR2 FQNNGV. The CDR3 is 14 residues long. As DNA, the CDR3 is TGTGCCAGCAGCTCGCAGGGTTACGGAAACCCCATATATTTT. Translated: CASSSQGYGNPIYF.

This chain links TRBV5-1 with TRBJ2-2; 7 positions match TRBD2. The CDR3 extends over 14 amino acids. Germline V lookup: CDR1 SGHRS, CDR2 YFSETQ. V lost 6 bases and J lost 2; bases outside the gene matches: 4. The DNA for the CDR3 is TGCGCCAGCACGCCAGCGGGAAACACCGGGGAGCTGTTTTTT. Protein sequence: CASTPAGNTGELFF.

Of note for this clonotype: The final CDR3 position lacks the conserved phenylalanine or tryptophan, pointing to a likely read error. The rearrangement links TRBV5-1 to TRBJ2-5; 8 bases line up with TRBD2. The CDR3 is 14 residues long. Losses at the gene ends were 3 bases for V and 6 bases for J; bases not matched to a gene: 7. The germline V gene encodes CDR1 SGHRS and CDR2 YFSETQ. The CDR3 reads CASSWETSEQTQYV. DNA for the CDR3: TGCGCCAGCAGCTGGGAGACTAGCGAACAGACCCAGTACGTC.

The CDR3 DNA is TGTGCCGCCCCGGTACTAGCGGGAGTTAGGGACACCGGGGAGCTGTTTTTT. Translated, it gives CAAPVLAGVRDTGELFF. This sequence joins TRBV7-9 and TRBJ2-2; 11 positions agree with TRBD2. The germline CDR1 and CDR2 sequences are SEHNR and FQNEAQ (reference sequence). V was clipped by 11 bases and J by 3 bases; unmatched bases: 14. The CDR3 has 17 amino acids.

The chain combines TRBV13 with TRBJ2-2; weak D call: TRBD1 (8 bases). The V and J ends lost 9 bases and 6 bases respectively, with 17 bases between them. Germline loops: CDR1 PRHDT, CDR2 FYEKMQ (reference sequence). The CDR3 totals 14 residues. CDR3 sequence: CASTGGGDAGELFF. CDR3 sequence (DNA): TGTGCCAGTACAGGGGGGGGGGACGCCGGGGAGCTGTTTTTT.

This chain connects TRBV7-2 to TRBJ1-2; D call uncertain. The CDR3 has 17 residues. Germline V lookup: CDR1 SGHTA, CDR2 FQGNSA. Trimming pared 0 bases from V and 2 bases from J, leaving 16 bases between. The CDR3 spells CASSLAAKGPRNYGYTF. In DNA, the CDR3 is TGTGCCAGCAGCTTAGCGGCTAAAGGACCTCGGAACTATGGCTACACCTTC. The whole variable domain, remainder taken from reference TRBV7-2 and TRBJ1-2, is GAGVSQSPSNKVTEKGKDVELRCDPISGHTALYWYRQSLGQGLEFLIYFQGNSAPDKSGLPSDRFSAERTGGSVSTLTIQRTQQEDSAVYLCASSLAAKGPRNYGYTFGSGTRLTVV.

A note on this clonotype: The CDR3 does not close with the conserved phenylalanine or tryptophan, likely indicating a read error. The chain has TRBV5-1 and TRBJ1-1, with TRBD1 identical over 8 bases. V lost 4 bases and J lost 4; bases outside the gene matches: 9. The CDR3 runs to 15 residues. The V gene's germline CDR1 is SGHRS and CDR2 YFSETQ. CDR3 DNA sequence: TGCGCCAGCAGCCCCGGACAGGGACACAGCACTGAAGCTTTCTTG. Encoded protein: CASSPGQGHSTEAFL.

CDR3 residues: CANGDRGQGPVHNEQFF. CDR3 nucleotides: TGTGCCAATGGAGACAGGGGACAAGGGCCCGTCCACAATGAGCAGTTCTTC. The V call is TRBV2, the J call TRBJ2-1, with 8 positions matching TRBD1. Germline V lookup: CDR1 SNHLY, CDR2 FYNNEI. There are 17 residues in the CDR3. The J segment lost 5 bases and the V segment lost 10 bases, leaving 19 bases of the junction unmatched.

This sequence joins TRBV6-2 or TRBV6-3 and TRBJ2-3; the D gene is possibly TRBD2 (6 bases). The germline CDR1 and CDR2 sequences are MNHEY and SVGEGT. This CDR3 region has 14 residues. V was pared by 6 bases and J by 3 bases, with 13 bases between. The CDR3 region is CASSQTRKTDTQYF. CDR3 DNA: TGTGCCAGCAGCCAGACTAGAAAGACAGATACGCAGTATTTT.

This clonotype was counted at least ten times. The chain couples TRBV9 to TRBJ2-7; TRBD1 matches at 7 bases. V lost 2 bases, J lost 0 bases, and 5 bases stayed unmatched. The CDR3 consists of 15 residues. The germline CDR1 and CDR2 sequences are SGDLS and YYNGEE. The DNA for the CDR3 is TGTGCCAGCAGCGTTACACCAGGGGGCTCCTACGAGCAGTACTTC. Translated: CASSVTPGGSYEQYF. Filled out from reference TRBV9 and TRBJ2-7, the complete variable domain reads DSGVTQTPKHLITATGQRVTLRCSPRSGDLSVYWYQQSLDQGLQFLIQYYNGEERAKGNILERFSAQQFPDLHSELNLSSLELGDSALYFCASSVTPGGSYEQYFGPGTRLTVT.

This clonotype was counted a few times. V usage is TRBV15 and J usage is TRBJ2-3; D is tentatively TRBD1 or TRBD2 (6 bases each). In germline, CDR1 is LNHNV, CDR2 YYDKDF (reference sequence). V shed 5 bases and J shed 4 bases, with 19 bases lying between them. This CDR3 comprises 16 residues. The CDR3, as DNA: TGTGCCACCAGCCTTGGGGGGCAGGGTGAAGCAGATACGCAGTATTTT. Amino acids: CATSLGGQGEADTQYF.

This chain connects TRBV15 to TRBJ2-7; 8 nucleotides line up with TRBD2. V dropped 0 bases and J dropped 5; count of bases not matched to a gene: 12. The germline V gene encodes CDR1 LNHNV and CDR2 YYDKDF (reference sequence). The CDR3 consists of 17 residues. The CDR3 loop reads CATSRDDGRANFHEQYF. In nucleotides, the CDR3 is TGTGCCACCAGCAGAGATGACGGGAGGGCCAACTTCCACGAGCAGTACTTC. Combining the CDR3 with reference TRBV15 and TRBJ2-7 gives the whole variable domain DAMVIQNPRYQVTQFGKPVTLSCSQTLNHNVMYWYQQKSSQAPKLLFHYYDKDFNNEADTPDNFQSRRPNTSFCFLDIRSPGLGDTAMYLCATSRDDGRANFHEQYFGPGTRLTVT.

This clonotype was counted a few times. The gene calls are TRBV7-2 and TRBJ1-1; D is uncertain. Per the germline V gene, CDR1 is SGHTA and CDR2 is FQGNSA. The V end lost 2 bases, the J end lost 10 bases, and 11 bases lay between the germline ends. The CDR3 loop spans 12 amino acids. CDR3 in DNA: TGTGCCAGCAGCTTACGATCCGGAGGAGCTTTCTTT. Protein product: CASSLRSGGAFF.

This clonotype was detected only a few times. V and J are TRBV18 and TRBJ2-5; D is unclear. Germline CDR1 and CDR2: KGHSH and LQKENI. The CDR3 covers 14 residues. V lost 5 bases and J 2 bases, leaving 12 bases between the germline ends. Here the CDR3 DNA reads TGTGCCAGCTCAATCTCGGCCGGACAAGAGACCCAGTACTTC. It codes for CASSISAGQETQYF.

The V call is TRBV7-9, the J call TRBJ2-2; a possible D gene is TRBD1 (5 bases). Trimming pared 4 bases from V and 7 bases from J, leaving 10 bases between. The germline CDR1 and CDR2 sequences are SEHNR and FQNEAQ (reference sequence). The CDR3 loop spans 13 amino acids. The DNA of the CDR3 is TGTGCCAGCAGCTCGACAGAGAACGGGGAGCTGTTTTTT. Translating it yields CASSSTENGELFF.

This clonotype was counted a few times. The V call is TRBV4-1, the J call TRBJ2-7; 9 positions match TRBD2. The germline V gene has CDR1 MGHRA and CDR2 YSYEKL. Trimming took 3 bases from V and 2 from J; bases not matched to a gene: 5. The CDR3 covers 15 residues. This CDR3 reads CASSHGASGAYEQYF. The CDR3, as DNA: TGCGCCAGCAGCCACGGAGCTAGCGGGGCCTACGAGCAGTACTTC.

The V gene is TRBV7-9, the J gene TRBJ1-1; D is uncertain. Trimming left V 5 bases short and J 3 bases short, with 13 bases between. CDR3 length: 14 residues. Germline V gene data show CDR1 as SEHNR and CDR2 as FQNEAQ (reference sequence). The CDR3 loop is CASSLKTDYTEAFF. For the CDR3, the DNA is TGTGCCAGCAGCCTGAAGACGGACTACACTGAAGCTTTCTTT.